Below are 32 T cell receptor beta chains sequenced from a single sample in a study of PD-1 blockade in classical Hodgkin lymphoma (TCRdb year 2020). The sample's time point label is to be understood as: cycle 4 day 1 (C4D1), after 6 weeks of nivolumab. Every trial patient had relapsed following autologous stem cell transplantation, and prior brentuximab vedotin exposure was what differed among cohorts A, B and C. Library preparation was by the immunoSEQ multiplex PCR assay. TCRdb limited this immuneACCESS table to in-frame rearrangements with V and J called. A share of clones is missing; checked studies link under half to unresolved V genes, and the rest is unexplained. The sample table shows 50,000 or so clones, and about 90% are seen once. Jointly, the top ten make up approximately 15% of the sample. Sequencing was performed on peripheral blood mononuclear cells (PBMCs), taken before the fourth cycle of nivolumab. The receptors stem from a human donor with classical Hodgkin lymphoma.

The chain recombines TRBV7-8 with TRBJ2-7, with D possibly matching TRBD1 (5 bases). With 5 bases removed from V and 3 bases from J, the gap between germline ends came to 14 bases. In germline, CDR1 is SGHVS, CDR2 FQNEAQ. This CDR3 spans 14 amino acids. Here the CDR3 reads CASSRRERGYEQYF. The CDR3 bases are TGTGCCAGCAGCCGAAGAGAAAGGGGCTACGAGCAGTACTTC.

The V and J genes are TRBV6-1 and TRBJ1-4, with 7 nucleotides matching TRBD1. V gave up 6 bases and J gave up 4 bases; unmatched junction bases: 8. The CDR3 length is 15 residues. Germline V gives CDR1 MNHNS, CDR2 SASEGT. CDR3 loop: CASRFSTGLNEKLFF. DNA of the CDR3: TGTGCCAGCAGGTTTTCGACAGGGCTTAATGAAAAACTGTTTTTT.

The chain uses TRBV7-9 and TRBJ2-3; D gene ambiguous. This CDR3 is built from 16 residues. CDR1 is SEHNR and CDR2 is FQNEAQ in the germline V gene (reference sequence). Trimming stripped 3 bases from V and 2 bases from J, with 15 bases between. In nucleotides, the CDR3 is TGTGCCAGCAGCTTGTCTGACAAGGCCCCCACAGATACGCAGTATTTT. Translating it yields CASSLSDKAPTDTQYF. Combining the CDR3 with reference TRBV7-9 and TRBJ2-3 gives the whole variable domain DTGVSQNPRHKITKRGQNVTFRCDPISEHNRLYWYRQTLGQGPEFLTYFQNEAQLEKSRLLSDRFSAERPKGSFSTLEIQRTEQGDSAMYLCASSLSDKAPTDTQYFGPGTRLTVL.

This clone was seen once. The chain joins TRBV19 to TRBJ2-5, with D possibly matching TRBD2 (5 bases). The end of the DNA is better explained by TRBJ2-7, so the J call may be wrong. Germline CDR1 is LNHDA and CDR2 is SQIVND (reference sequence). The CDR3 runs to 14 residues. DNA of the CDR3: TGTGCCAGTAGTATGGGCCTAGCCCGATACGAGCAGTACTTC. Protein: CASSMGLARYEQYF.

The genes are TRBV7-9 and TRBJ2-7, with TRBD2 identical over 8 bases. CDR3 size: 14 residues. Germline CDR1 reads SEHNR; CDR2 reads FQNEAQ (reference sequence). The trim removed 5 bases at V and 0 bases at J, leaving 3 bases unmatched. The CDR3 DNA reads TGTGCCAGCAGCCGCGGGGGGAGCTCCTACGAGCAGTACTTC. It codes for CASSRGGSSYEQYF.

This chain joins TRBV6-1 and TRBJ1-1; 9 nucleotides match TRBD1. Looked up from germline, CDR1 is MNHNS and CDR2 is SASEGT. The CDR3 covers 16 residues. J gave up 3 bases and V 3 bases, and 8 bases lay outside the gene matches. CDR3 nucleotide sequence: TGTGCCAGCAGTGACCCGACAGGGGGGGGCTACACTGAAGCTTTCTTT. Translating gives CASSDPTGGGYTEAFF.

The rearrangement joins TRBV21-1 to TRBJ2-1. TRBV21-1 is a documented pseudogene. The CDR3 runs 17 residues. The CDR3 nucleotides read TGTGCCAGCAATCTCAGGGGGGGGACAGTAGCCTACAATGAGCAGTTCTTC. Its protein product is CASNLRGGTVAYNEQFF.

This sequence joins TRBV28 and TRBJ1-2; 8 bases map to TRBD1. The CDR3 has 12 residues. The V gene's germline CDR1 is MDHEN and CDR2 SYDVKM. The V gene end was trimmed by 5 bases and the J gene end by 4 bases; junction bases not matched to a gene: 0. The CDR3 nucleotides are TGTGCCAGCAGTGACAGGGGCTATGGCTACACCTTC. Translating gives CASSDRGYGYTF.

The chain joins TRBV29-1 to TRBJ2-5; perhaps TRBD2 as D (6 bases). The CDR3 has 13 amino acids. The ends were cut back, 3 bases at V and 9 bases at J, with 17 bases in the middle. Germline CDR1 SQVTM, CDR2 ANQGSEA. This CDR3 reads CSVEIGVTGAQYF. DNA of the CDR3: TGCAGCGTTGAGATAGGGGTTACGGGGGCCCAGTACTTC.

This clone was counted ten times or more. The CDR3, as DNA: TGTGCCAGCGCCCCAGGTGACAACACTGAAGCTTTCTTT. Protein product: CASAPGDNTEAFF. The rearrangement links TRBV6-4 to TRBJ1-1, with D uncertain. The V and J ends lost 8 bases and 2 bases respectively, with 12 bases between them. CDR1 and CDR2 (germline): MRHNA, SNTAGT. This CDR3 is built from 13 residues.

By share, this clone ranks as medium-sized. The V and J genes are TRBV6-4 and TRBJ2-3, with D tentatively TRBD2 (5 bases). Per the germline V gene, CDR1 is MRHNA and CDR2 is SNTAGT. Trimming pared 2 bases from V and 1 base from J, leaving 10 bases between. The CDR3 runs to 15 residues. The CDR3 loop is CASSDGIGGTDTQYF. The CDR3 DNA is TGTGCCAGCAGTGACGGGATCGGGGGCACAGATACGCAGTATTTT.

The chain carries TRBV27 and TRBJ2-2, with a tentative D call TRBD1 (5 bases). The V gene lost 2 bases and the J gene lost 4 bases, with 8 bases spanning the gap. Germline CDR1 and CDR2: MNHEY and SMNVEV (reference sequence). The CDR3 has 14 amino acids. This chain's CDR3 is CASSLLGVTGELFF. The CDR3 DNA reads TGTGCCAGCAGTTTACTAGGGGTCACCGGGGAGCTGTTTTTT.

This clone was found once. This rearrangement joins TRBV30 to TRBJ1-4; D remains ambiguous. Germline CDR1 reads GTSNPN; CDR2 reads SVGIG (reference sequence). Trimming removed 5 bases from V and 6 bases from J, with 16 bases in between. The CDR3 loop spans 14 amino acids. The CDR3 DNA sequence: TGTGCCTGGGACCACTCGTTAAGGGATGAAAAACTGTTTTTT. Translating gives CAWDHSLRDEKLFF.

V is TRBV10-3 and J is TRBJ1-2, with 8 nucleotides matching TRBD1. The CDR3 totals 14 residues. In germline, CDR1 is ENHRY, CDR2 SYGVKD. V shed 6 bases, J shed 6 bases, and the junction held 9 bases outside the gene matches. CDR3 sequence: CAIRADRGPNGYTF. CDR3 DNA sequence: TGTGCCATCAGAGCTGACAGGGGCCCTAATGGCTACACCTTC.

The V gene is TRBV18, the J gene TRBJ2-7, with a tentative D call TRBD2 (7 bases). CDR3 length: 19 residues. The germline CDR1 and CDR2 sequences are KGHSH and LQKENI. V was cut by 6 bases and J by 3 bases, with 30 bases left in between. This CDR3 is CASSPNRGAYGTRNYEQYF. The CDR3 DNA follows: TGTGCCAGCTCCCCAAACCGGGGGGCGTACGGAACCCGGAACTACGAGCAGTACTTC.

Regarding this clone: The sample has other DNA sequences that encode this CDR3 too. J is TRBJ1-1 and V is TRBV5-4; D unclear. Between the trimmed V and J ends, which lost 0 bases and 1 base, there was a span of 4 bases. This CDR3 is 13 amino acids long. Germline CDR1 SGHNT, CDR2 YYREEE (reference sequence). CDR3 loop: CASSLDENTEAFF. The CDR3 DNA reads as TGTGCCAGCAGCTTGGACGAGAACACTGAAGCTTTCTTT.

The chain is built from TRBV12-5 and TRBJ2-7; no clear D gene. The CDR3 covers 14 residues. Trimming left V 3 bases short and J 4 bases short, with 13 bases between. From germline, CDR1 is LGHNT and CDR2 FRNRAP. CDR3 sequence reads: CASGFRQSVYEQYF. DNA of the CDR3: TGTGCTAGTGGTTTTCGACAATCGGTTTACGAGCAGTACTTC.

The CDR3 protein is CASSFLAGAGETQYF. CDR3 bases: TGTGCCAGCAGTTTCCTAGCGGGAGCGGGGGAGACCCAGTACTTC. This chain uses TRBV7-6 with TRBJ2-5; 10 nucleotides agree with TRBD2. The CDR3 loop spans 15 amino acids. Germline trimming cut 6 bases from V and 5 bases from J; bases unmatched to any gene: 9. Germline-derived CDR1 and CDR2 are SGHVS and FNYEAQ.

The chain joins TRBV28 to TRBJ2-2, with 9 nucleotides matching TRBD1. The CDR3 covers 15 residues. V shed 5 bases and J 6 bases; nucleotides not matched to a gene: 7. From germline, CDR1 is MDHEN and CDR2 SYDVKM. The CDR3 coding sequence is TGTGCCAGCAGTAAACAGGGGGCTTGGGCCGGGGAGCTGTTTTTT. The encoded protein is CASSKQGAWAGELFF.

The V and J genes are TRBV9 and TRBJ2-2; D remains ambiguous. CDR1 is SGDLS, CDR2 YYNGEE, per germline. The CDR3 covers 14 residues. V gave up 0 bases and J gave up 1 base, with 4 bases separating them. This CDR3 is CASSVDGNTGELFF. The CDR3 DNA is TGTGCCAGCAGCGTAGACGGGAACACCGGGGAGCTGTTTTTT.

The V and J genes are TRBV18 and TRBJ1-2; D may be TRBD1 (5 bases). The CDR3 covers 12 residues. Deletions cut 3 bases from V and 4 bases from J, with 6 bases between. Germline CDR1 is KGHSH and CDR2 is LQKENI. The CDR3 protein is CASSPDSYGYTF. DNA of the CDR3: TGTGCCAGCTCACCCGACAGCTATGGCTACACCTTC.

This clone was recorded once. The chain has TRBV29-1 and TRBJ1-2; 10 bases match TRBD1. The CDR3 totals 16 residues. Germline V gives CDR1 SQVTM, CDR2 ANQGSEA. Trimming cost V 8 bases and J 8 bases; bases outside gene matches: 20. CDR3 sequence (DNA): TGCAGCTTTATACCCGGGACAGGGGCGACCGGTTTCGGCTACACCTTC. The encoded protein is CSFIPGTGATGFGYTF.

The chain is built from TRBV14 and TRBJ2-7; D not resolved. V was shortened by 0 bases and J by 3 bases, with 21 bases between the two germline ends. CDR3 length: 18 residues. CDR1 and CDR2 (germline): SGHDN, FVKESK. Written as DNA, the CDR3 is TGTGCCAGCAGCCAAGATGAACGAATCGGCAGCTTGAGCTACGAGCAGTACTTC. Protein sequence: CASSQDERIGSLSYEQYF.

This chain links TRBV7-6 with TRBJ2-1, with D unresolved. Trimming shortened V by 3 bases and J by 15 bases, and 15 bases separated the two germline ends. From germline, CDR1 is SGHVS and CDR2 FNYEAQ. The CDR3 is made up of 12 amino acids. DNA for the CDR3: TGTGCCAGCAGCTTTCCCGCGAAACCCGCGTTCTTC. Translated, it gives CASSFPAKPAFF. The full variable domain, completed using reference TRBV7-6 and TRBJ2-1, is GAGVSQSPRYKVTKRGQDVALRCDPISGHVSLYWYRQALGQGPEFLTYFNYEAQQDKSGLPNDRFSAERPEGSISTLTIQRTEQRDSAMYRCASSFPAKPAFFGPGTRLTVL.

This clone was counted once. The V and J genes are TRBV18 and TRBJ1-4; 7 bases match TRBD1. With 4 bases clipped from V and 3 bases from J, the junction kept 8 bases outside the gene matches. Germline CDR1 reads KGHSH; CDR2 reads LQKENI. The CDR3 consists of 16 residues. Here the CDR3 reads CASSHGQDHPNEKLFF. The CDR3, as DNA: TGTGCCAGCTCACACGGACAGGACCACCCTAATGAAAAACTGTTTTTT.

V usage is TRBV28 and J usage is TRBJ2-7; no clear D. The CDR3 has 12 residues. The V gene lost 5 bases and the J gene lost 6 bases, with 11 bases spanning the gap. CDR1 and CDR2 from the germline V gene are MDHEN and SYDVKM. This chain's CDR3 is CASSPTVREQYF. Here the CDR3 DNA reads TGTGCCAGCAGTCCAACTGTCCGCGAGCAGTACTTC.

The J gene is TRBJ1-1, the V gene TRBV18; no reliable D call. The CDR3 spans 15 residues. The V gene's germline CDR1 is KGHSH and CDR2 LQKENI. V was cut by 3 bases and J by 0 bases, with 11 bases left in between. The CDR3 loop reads CASSPPIVVNTEAFF. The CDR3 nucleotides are TGTGCCAGCTCACCCCCAATAGTGGTGAACACTGAAGCTTTCTTT.

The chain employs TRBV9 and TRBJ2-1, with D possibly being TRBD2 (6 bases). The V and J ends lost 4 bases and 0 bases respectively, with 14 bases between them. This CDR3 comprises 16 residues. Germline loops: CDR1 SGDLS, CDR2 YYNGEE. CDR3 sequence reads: CASSPRDWSSYNEQFF. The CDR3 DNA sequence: TGTGCCAGCAGCCCGCGGGACTGGAGCTCCTACAATGAGCAGTTCTTC. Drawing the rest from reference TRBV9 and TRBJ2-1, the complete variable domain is DSGVTQTPKHLITATGQRVTLRCSPRSGDLSVYWYQQSLDQGLQFLIQYYNGEERAKGNILERFSAQQFPDLHSELNLSSLELGDSALYFCASSPRDWSSYNEQFFGPGTRLTVL.

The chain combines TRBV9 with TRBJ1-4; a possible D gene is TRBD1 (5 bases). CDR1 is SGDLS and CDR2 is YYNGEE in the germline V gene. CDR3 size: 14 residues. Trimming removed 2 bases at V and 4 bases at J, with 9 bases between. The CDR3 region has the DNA TGTGCCAGCAGCGTGGGACGGATTAATGAAAAACTGTTTTTT. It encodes CASSVGRINEKLFF.

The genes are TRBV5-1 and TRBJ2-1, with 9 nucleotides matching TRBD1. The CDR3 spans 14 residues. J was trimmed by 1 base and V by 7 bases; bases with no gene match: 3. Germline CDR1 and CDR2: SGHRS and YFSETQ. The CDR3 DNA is TGCGCCAGCCATGGGACAGGGTCCTACAATGAGCAGTTCTTC. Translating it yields CASHGTGSYNEQFF.

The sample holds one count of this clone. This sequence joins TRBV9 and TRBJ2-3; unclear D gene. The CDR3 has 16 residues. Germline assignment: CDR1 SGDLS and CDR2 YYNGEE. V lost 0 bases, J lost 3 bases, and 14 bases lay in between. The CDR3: CASSVAAALLTDTQYF. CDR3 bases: TGTGCCAGCAGCGTAGCGGCGGCTCTACTTACAGATACGCAGTATTTT.

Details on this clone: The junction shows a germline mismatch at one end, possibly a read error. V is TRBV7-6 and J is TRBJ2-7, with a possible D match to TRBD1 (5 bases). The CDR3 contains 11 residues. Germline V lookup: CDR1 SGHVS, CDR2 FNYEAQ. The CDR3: CATSERGEQYF. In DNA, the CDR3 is TGTGCCACCAGCGAAAGGGGCGAGCAGTACTTC.